The rows below give T cell receptor beta chains drawn from one sample of a study of CD8+CD57+ T cells in acquired aplastic anemia. Using its own MiXCR run on the reads, TCRdb lists one record per CDR3 protein. The sample holds some 220,000 distinct CDR3 sequences, roughly 35% seen once. Sequencing input: sorted CD4+, CD8+, or CD8+CD57+ T cells (not recorded which) from PBMCs. These receptors were obtained from a human donor in good health, serving as a control. The CDR3 runs from the conserved cysteine through the conserved F or W. Fields, in order: CDR3 protein, J gene, D gene, V gene. The D gene is left open where the match is weak.

CDR3: CAISARDTRPTCNEQFF
J: TRBJ2-1
D: -
V: TRBV10-3

CDR3: CASSRDRGRNEKLFF
J: TRBJ1-4
D: TRBD1
V: TRBV7-2

CDR3: CASSLVVGGKDYGYTF
J: TRBJ1-2
D: -
V: TRBV7-8

CDR3: CAISDRVRALFTPKNSPLHF
J: TRBJ1-6
D: -
V: TRBV10-3

CDR3: CASSVGTGSTNEKLFF
J: TRBJ1-4
D: -
V: TRBV9

CDR3: CASSLFQGGGTEAFF
J: TRBJ1-1
D: -
V: TRBV7-9

CDR3: CASRLGQYSPQDF
J: TRBJ2-1
D: -
V: TRBV6-1

CDR3: CASSLSLYNEQFF
J: TRBJ2-1
D: -
V: TRBV5-1

CDR3: CASSLEGTASYNSPLHF
J: TRBJ1-6
D: TRBD1
V: TRBV11-1

CDR3: CASSFSPPSTDTQYF
J: TRBJ2-3
D: -
V: TRBV5-6

CDR3: CASSLSEGSYQETQYF
J: TRBJ2-5
D: -
V: TRBV7-2